One and the same sample provided the 11 T cell receptor beta chains below, sequenced in a study of OX40 agonist ivuxolimab in advanced cancers. TCRdb's table, derived via immunoSEQ multiplex PCR, lists solely in-frame clones and lacks some. The data show 50,000 or so clones, with approximately 90% seen just once and 25% to 40% held by the top ten. Sequences were derived from CD4+ or CD8+ T cells sorted from blood, sampled in a trial of the OX40 agonist ivuxolimab. The receptors shown here come from an adult with an advanced solid tumor such as melanoma, head and neck, liver or kidney cancer.

The rearrangement links TRBV28 to TRBJ2-3, with D perhaps matching TRBD1 or TRBD2 (5 bases each). The V end was cut by 0 bases, the J end by 6 bases, with 28 bases between. Per germline, CDR1 MDHEN and CDR2 SYDVKM. The CDR3 is made up of 20 amino acids. The CDR3 is CASSLWGKKRLLGDLDTQYF. In DNA form, the CDR3 reads TGTGCCAGCAGTTTATGGGGTAAGAAGAGGTTGCTGGGGGATTTGGATACGCAGTATTTT.

The chain carries TRBV5-4 and TRBJ2-3; D gene uncertain. Trimming pared 4 bases from V and 6 bases from J, leaving 12 bases between. The germline CDR1 and CDR2 sequences are SGHNT and YYREEE (reference sequence). This CDR3 comprises 13 residues. The CDR3 DNA follows: TGTGCCAGCAGCCCTCCCCTGGAGGATACGCAGTATTTT. Amino acids: CASSPPLEDTQYF.

The chain recombines TRBV6-5 with TRBJ1-5, with 7 positions matching TRBD1. There are 14 residues in the CDR3. Trimming cost V 5 bases and J 5 bases; bases outside gene matches: 6. Per germline, CDR1 MNHEY and CDR2 SVGAGI. CDR3 amino acids: CASSLTGAHQPQHF. The DNA of the CDR3 is TGTGCCAGCAGTCTCACAGGGGCGCATCAGCCCCAGCATTTT.

This clone was observed a handful of times. The V and J genes are TRBV27 and TRBJ1-5, with 10 bases matching TRBD1. Germline V gene lookup returns CDR1 MNHEY and CDR2 SMNVEV (reference sequence). The CDR3 spans 15 residues. After removal of 5 bases from V and 2 bases from J, the junction contained 3 bases not matched to a gene. The CDR3 bases are TGTGCCAGCAGTATAGGGACAGGGGGCAATCAGCCCCAGCATTTT. Protein sequence: CASSIGTGGNQPQHF.

The V and J genes are TRBV5-1 and TRBJ2-5, with a weak D call TRBD1 (5 bases). Germline V gene sequence: CDR1 SGHRS, CDR2 YFSETQ. Trimming removed 0 bases at V and 0 bases at J, with 9 bases between. The CDR3 totals 15 residues. The CDR3 is CASSLGQKYQETQYF. The CDR3 nucleotides read TGCGCCAGCAGCTTGGGACAGAAGTACCAAGAGACCCAGTACTTC.

The chain is built from TRBV4-1 and TRBJ2-7; D is perhaps TRBD2 (6 bases). This CDR3 comprises 15 residues. Per the germline V gene, CDR1 is MGHRA and CDR2 is YSYEKL. V was cut by 1 base and J by 2 bases, with 12 bases left in between. The CDR3 is CASSQALRGAYEQYF. The CDR3 DNA reads TGCGCCAGCAGCCAAGCGTTGCGGGGAGCCTACGAGCAGTACTTC.

A remark on this clone: Other DNA sequences in this sample translate to the same CDR3. The V call is TRBV27, the J call TRBJ1-2; TRBD1 aligns across 9 bases. CDR3 length: 15 residues. Germline V gene data show CDR1 as MNHEY and CDR2 as SMNVEV (reference sequence). Germline trimming cut 3 bases from V and 4 bases from J; bases unmatched to any gene: 6. The chain's CDR3 is CASSLGQGSIYGYTF. CDR3 coding DNA: TGTGCCAGCAGTTTGGGACAGGGCTCAATCTATGGCTACACCTTC.

The rearrangement joins TRBV19 to TRBJ1-1; tentatively, D is TRBD1 (6 bases). The V gene's germline CDR1 is LNHDA and CDR2 SQIVND (reference sequence). V shed 5 bases and J shed 8 bases, with 18 bases lying between them. The CDR3 has 14 residues. CDR3 loop: CASSFGGANREAFF. In DNA, the CDR3 is TGTGCCAGTAGTTTTGGGGGGGCTAACAGGGAAGCTTTCTTT.

The gene calls are TRBV27 and TRBJ2-2, with D possibly being TRBD2 (7 bases). Trimming cost V 0 bases and J 7 bases, with 15 bases left between them. CDR3 size: 16 residues. Germline CDR1 and CDR2: MNHEY and SMNVEV (reference sequence). The CDR3 coding sequence is TGTGCCAGCAGTTTATCAGGGGGGGCGACCGGCGGGGAGCTGTTTTTT. It specifies CASSLSGGATGGELFF.

The chain recombines TRBV28 with TRBJ2-5; 12 bases line up with TRBD2. The V and J ends lost 4 bases and 4 bases, in that order; junction bases with no gene match: 13. The CDR3 consists of 18 residues. The germline CDR1 and CDR2 sequences are MDHEN and SYDVKM. The CDR3 DNA reads as TGTGCCAGCAGTTGGGAGACTAGCGGGAGAGAGTCGGGAGAGACCCAGTACTTC. It specifies CASSWETSGRESGETQYF.

V is TRBV11-3 and J is TRBJ2-1, with a tentative D call TRBD2 (6 bases). This CDR3 contains 15 residues. Germline lookup yields CDR1 SGHNT and CDR2 YENEEA. V lost 3 bases and J 6 bases, leaving 15 bases between the germline ends. The CDR3 reads CASSFSGNGANEQFF. CDR3 nucleotides: TGTGCCAGCAGCTTTAGCGGAAATGGGGCCAATGAGCAGTTCTTC.